The rows below give T cell receptor beta chains drawn from one sample of a study of OX40 agonist ivuxolimab in advanced cancers. The data were produced by immunoSEQ multiplex PCR, yet TCRdb's version contains in-frame clones alone and is incomplete. The repertoire consists of 60,000 to 85,000 clones, with about nine tenths occurring once and the leading ten covering about 2.3%. The source was CD4+ or CD8+ T cells sorted from blood, collected in a trial of the OX40 agonist ivuxolimab. These receptors were taken from an adult with an advanced solid tumor such as melanoma, head and neck, liver or kidney cancer. The CDR3 runs from the conserved cysteine through the conserved F or W. A D gene is named only where the DNA matches it firmly. The size of a clone is reported for some rows only, either as once, few or many, or as a class for expanded clones.

D gene | J gene | V gene | clone size | CDR3 protein | CDR3 DNA
NA | TRBJ2-1 | TRBV2 | NA | CASRDQINEQFF | TGTGCCAGCAGGGACCAGATAAATGAGCAGTTCTTC
NA | TRBJ1-2 | TRBV5-6 | once | CASSDTGFYGYTF | TGTGCCAGCAGCGACACAGGGTTCTATGGCTACACCTTC
TRBD1 | TRBJ1-1 | TRBV2 | NA | CASNLGGDSTEAFF | TGTGCCAGCAACTTAGGGGGCGATAGCACTGAAGCTTTCTTT
NA | TRBJ2-4 | TRBV5-1 | NA | CASSIRGGVVKNIQYF | TGCGCCAGCAGCATTCGGGGTGGGGTAGTCAAAAACATTCAGTACTTC
NA | TRBJ2-7 | TRBV29-1 | NA | CSVEDRWRGSYEQYF | TGCAGCGTTGAAGATCGGTGGAGGGGATCCTACGAGCAGTACTTC
TRBD2 | TRBJ2-2 | TRBV7-2 | NA | CASSLEVAGAGELFF | TGTGCCAGCAGCTTAGAGGTAGCGGGAGCCGGGGAGCTGTTTTTT
TRBD2 | TRBJ2-2 | TRBV11-3 | NA | CASSSAGIRGELFF | TGTGCCAGCAGCTCAGCGGGAATTCGCGGGGAGCTGTTTTTT
NA | TRBJ1-2 | TRBV18 | NA | CASSSGQNYGYTF | TGTGCCAGCTCCTCAGGACAGAACTATGGCTACACCTTC
NA | TRBJ1-1 | TRBV28 | NA | CASSFQGNAFF | TGTGCCAGCAGTTTTCAGGGGAACGCTTTCTTT
NA | TRBJ1-5 | TRBV19 | NA | CASSISGYDQPQHF | TGTGCCAGTAGTATTTCAGGGTATGACCAGCCCCAGCATTTT
TRBD2 | TRBJ2-1 | TRBV9 | NA | CASSSTSGTSYNEQFF | TGTGCCAGCAGCTCGACTAGCGGGACGTCCTACAATGAGCAGTTCTTC
NA | TRBJ2-3 | TRBV19 | NA | CASSPRPGGSTDTQYF | TGTGCCAGTAGTCCTAGACCCGGGGGAAGCACAGATACGCAGTATTTT
NA | TRBJ2-2 | TRBV6-1 | once | CAVRWRHPDTGELFF | TGTGCCGTTCGGTGGAGGCATCCGGACACCGGGGAGCTGTTTTTT
TRBD2 | TRBJ2-2 | TRBV5-6 | NA | CASSLLASGSWTGELFF | TGTGCCAGCAGCTTGTTGGCTAGCGGGAGCTGGACCGGGGAGCTGTTTTTT
NA | TRBJ2-7 | TRBV28 | NA | CASTDDHSYEQYF | TGTGCCAGCACGGACGACCACTCCTACGAGCAGTACTTC
NA | TRBJ1-5 | TRBV30 | NA | CAWSATLTSNSNQPQHF | TGTGCCTGGAGTGCGACTTTAACGTCTAATAGCAATCAGCCCCAGCATTTT
NA | TRBJ2-2 | TRBV6-1 | NA | CASSSRRRGTGELFF | TGTGCCAGCAGTTCTAGGCGACGGGGCACCGGGGAGCTGTTTTTT
NA | TRBJ2-5 | TRBV5-4 | NA | CASSLAETQYF | TGTGCCAGCAGCCTAGCGGAGACCCAGTACTTC
NA | TRBJ2-7 | TRBV5-5 | few | CASSRPISYEQYF | TGTGCCAGCTCCCGACCGATATCCTACGAGCAGTACTTC
NA | TRBJ2-1 | TRBV7-7 | once | CASSSGSTREQFF | TGTGCTAGCAGCTCCGGGAGCACCCGCGAGCAGTTCTTC
TRBD1 | TRBJ2-3 | TRBV2 | NA | CASSLTGWTDTQYF | TGTGCCAGCAGCCTGACAGGGTGGACAGATACGCAGTATTTT
NA | TRBJ1-2 | TRBV7-2 | NA | CASSQGGSGPYGYTF | TGTGCCAGCAGCCAGGGTGGCTCCGGGCCCTATGGCTACACCTTC
NA | TRBJ2-7 | TRBV23-1 | NA | CASSRVEQYF | TGCGCCAGCAGTCGGGTCGAGCAGTACTTC
NA | TRBJ2-7 | TRBV5-1 | once | CASSPGGAVLGEQYF | TGCGCCAGCAGCCCAGGGGGGGCGGTTCTAGGCGAGCAGTACTTC
NA | TRBJ2-5 | TRBV30 | few | CACPSAVGGETQYF | TGTGCCTGTCCCTCCGCGGTTGGGGGAGAGACCCAGTACTTC
NA | TRBJ2-5 | TRBV7-8 | NA | CASSKGGKGQETQYF | TGTGCCAGCAGCAAGGGGGGTAAGGGGCAAGAGACCCAGTACTTC
TRBD1 | TRBJ1-2 | TRBV27 | NA | CASSLSSGGGSGYTF | TGTGCCAGCAGTTTGTCTTCAGGGGGCGGAAGTGGCTACACCTTC
NA | TRBJ1-1 | TRBV29-1 | NA | CSFLWGTEAFF | NA
TRBD1 | TRBJ2-3 | TRBV18 | NA | CASSPKGQGPSSTDTQYF | TGTGCCAGCTCACCAAAGGGACAGGGCCCTTCTAGCACAGATACGCAGTATTTT
NA | TRBJ2-1 | TRBV5-6 | NA | CASSSRRTYNEQFF | TGTGCCAGCAGTTCACGTAGGACCTACAATGAGCAGTTCTTC
NA | TRBJ1-6 | TRBV11-2 | NA | CASSRGRQPGGIPLHF | TGTGCCAGCAGCCGGGGGAGACAGCCGGGCGGAATTCCCCTCCACTTT
NA | TRBJ1-1 | TRBV18 | NA | CASSPTENTEAFF | TGTGCCAGCTCACCAACAGAGAACACTGAAGCTTTCTTT
NA | TRBJ1-1 | TRBV19 | few | CASSIMRGSGTEAFF | TGTGCCAGTAGTATAATGAGGGGCTCCGGCACTGAAGCTTTCTTT
NA | TRBJ1-2 | TRBV25-1 | NA | CASRPDGYGYTF | TGTGCCAGCAGACCCGACGGATATGGCTACACCTTC
TRBD1 | TRBJ2-7 | TRBV30 | NA | CAWSSGQGAGWQYF | TGTGCCTGGAGTTCGGGACAGGGGGCGGGCTGGCAGTACTTC
NA | TRBJ1-5 | TRBV2 | NA | CASRRDSNQPQHF | TGTGCCAGCCGGAGGGACAGCAATCAGCCCCAGCATTTT
NA | TRBJ1-5 | TRBV10-2 | once | CASRGGGGNQPQHF | TGCGCCAGCAGAGGGGGTGGTGGCAATCAGCCCCAGCATTTT
TRBD2 | TRBJ2-1 | TRBV5-4 | NA | CASSLSGGNYNEQFF | TGTGCCAGCAGCCTTAGCGGGGGGAACTACAATGAGCAGTTCTTC
TRBD2 | TRBJ2-7 | TRBV2 | NA | CASSSSGGSYEQYF | TGTGCCAGCAGTTCCAGCGGGGGCTCCTACGAGCAGTACTTC
NA | TRBJ1-3 | TRBV13 | NA | CASSSRYSSSGNTIYF | TGTGCCAGCAGCTCCCGGTACAGTAGCTCTGGAAACACCATATATTTT
TRBD1 | TRBJ1-1 | TRBV18 | NA | CASSPGDRGGTEAFF | TGTGCCAGCTCACCCGGGGACAGGGGTGGCACTGAAGCTTTCTTT
TRBD2 | TRBJ2-3 | TRBV19 | NA | CASSISRGASDTQYF | TGTGCCAGTAGTATCTCGCGGGGGGCGTCGGATACGCAGTATTTT
NA | TRBJ1-5 | TRBV15 | NA | CATSRDYSNQPQHF | TGTGCCACCAGCAGGGACTATAGCAATCAGCCCCAGCATTTT
NA | TRBJ2-1 | TRBV19 | NA | CASTTPNVAGAYTDEQFF | TGTGCCAGTACCACCCCCAACGTCGCAGGGGCCTACACTGATGAGCAGTTCTTC
NA | TRBJ2-1 | TRBV27 | NA | CASRASSYNEQFF | TGTGCCAGCAGGGCGAGCTCCTACAATGAGCAGTTCTTC
NA | TRBJ2-3 | TRBV4-2 | NA | CASSQDRAGRTDTQYF | TGTGCCAGCAGCCAAGATCGAGCTGGGCGCACAGATACGCAGTATTTT
TRBD2 | TRBJ2-1 | TRBV5-5 | NA | CASSPWREGDEQFF | TGTGCCAGCAGCCCTTGGCGGGAGGGCGATGAGCAGTTCTTC
NA | TRBJ2-5 | TRBV7-6 | NA | CASSIAQTQYF | TGTGCCAGCAGCATAGCCCAGACCCAGTACTTC
NA | TRBJ1-1 | TRBV5-1 | NA | CASSLFGPNTEAFF | TGCGCCAGCAGCTTATTCGGTCCGAACACTGAAGCTTTCTTT
NA | TRBJ2-7 | TRBV30 | NA | CAWIHLSSYEQYF | TGTGCCTGGATACACCTAAGCTCCTACGAGCAGTACTTC
NA | TRBJ2-1 | TRBV10-3 | NA | CAISEGLYRDMVDEQFF | TGTGCCATCAGTGAGGGTCTCTACCGGGACATGGTTGATGAGCAGTTCTTC
TRBD1 | TRBJ2-7 | TRBV18 | once | CASSPQGQGTAYEQYF | TGTGCCAGCTCACCACAGGGACAGGGAACAGCCTACGAGCAGTACTTC